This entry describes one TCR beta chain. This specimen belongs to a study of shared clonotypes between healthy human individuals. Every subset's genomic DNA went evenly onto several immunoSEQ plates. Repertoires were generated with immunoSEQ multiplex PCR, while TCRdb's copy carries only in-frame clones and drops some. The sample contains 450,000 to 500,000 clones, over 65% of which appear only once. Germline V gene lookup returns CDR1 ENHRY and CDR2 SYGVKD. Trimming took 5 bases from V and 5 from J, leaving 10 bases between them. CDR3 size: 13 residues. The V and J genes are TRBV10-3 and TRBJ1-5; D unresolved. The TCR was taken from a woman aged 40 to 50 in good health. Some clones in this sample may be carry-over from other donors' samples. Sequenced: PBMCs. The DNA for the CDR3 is TGTGCCATCAGTACGGGATCTGATCAGCCCCAGCATTTT. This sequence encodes CAISTGSDQPQHF.